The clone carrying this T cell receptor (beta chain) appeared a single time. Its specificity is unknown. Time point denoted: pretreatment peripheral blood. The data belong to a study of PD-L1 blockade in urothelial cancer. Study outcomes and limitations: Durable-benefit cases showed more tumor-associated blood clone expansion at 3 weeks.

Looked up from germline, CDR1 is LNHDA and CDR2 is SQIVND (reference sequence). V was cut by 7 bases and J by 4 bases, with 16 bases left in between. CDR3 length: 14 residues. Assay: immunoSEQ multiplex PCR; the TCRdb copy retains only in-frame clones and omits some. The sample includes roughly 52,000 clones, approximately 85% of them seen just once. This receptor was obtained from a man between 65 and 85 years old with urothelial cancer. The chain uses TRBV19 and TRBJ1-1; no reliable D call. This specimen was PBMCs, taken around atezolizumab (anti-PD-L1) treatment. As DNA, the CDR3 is TGTGCCAGTATGCGAGGCCGGAGTAGCACTGAAGCTTTCTTT. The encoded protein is CASMRGRSSTEAFF. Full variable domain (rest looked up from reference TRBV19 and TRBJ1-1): DGGITQSPKYLFRKEGQNVTLSCEQNLNHDAMYWYRQDPGQGLRLIYYSQIVNDFQKGDIAEGYSVSREKKESFPLTVTSAQKNPTAFYLCASMRGRSSTEAFFGQGTRLTVV.